This T cell receptor beta chain derives from a study of monozygotic twins with inflammatory bowel disease. Comments on this clonotype: What it binds is unknown.

This CDR3 has 14 residues. Template switching incorporated UMIs with a 6-nucleotide sample barcode. TCRdb re-called the 5' RACE reads and gives one entry per CDR3 protein, without DNA. Recorded here are around 380,000 distinct CDR3 sequences; the top ten clones represent 2% to 2.5%. Findings of the study overall: IBD patients shared fewer clonotypes with others than healthy twins, especially with disease activity. Healthy co-twins had higher TCRbeta inverse Simpson diversity than their IBD twins.

Specimen: blood. This sequence was found in a human donor with ulcerative colitis or Crohn's disease, or a healthy co-twin of an affected twin (not recorded which). The chain is built from TRBV12-3 or TRBV12-4 and TRBJ2-7; TCRdb's D call of TRBD1 is untestable without DNA. The CDR3 spells CASSSWGGLDEQYF.